The present T cell receptor beta chain was sequenced within a study of CD8 T cells in ankylosing spondylitis. Study-wide points: CD8+ by phenotype, disease-linked clones were relatively rare in peripheral blood. Some motif variants were previously reported in reactive arthritis synovial fluid and blood. Disease-linked clones reportedly concentrated significantly in matched ankylosing spondylitis synovial fluid. Seemingly distinctive of ankylosing spondylitis blood was a TCR beta motif formed by eight highly homologous variants.

There are many counts of this clonotype. Its target is not known. Germline V CDR1 and CDR2: MNHEY, SVGAGI. The CDR3 has 14 residues. Deletions cut 0 bases from V and 1 base from J, with 7 bases between. It was by quantitative 5'-RACE with molecular barcodes that TCR beta libraries were made. TCRdb reprocessed the 5' RACE reads via MiXCR and lists one record per CDR3 protein. The sample contains more than 500,000 distinct CDR3 sequences, 5.3% of which appear only once. The chain employs TRBV6-5 and TRBJ2-7; D perhaps matches TRBD1 (6 bases). Input material: blood, either unsorted or a sorted T cell fraction (not recorded which). This sequence was found in a male donor with ankylosing spondylitis. The CDR3 region has the DNA TGTGCCAGCAGTTACTCCGGACAGTCCTACGAGCAGTACTTC. Encoded protein: CASSYSGQSYEQYF.